One T cell receptor beta chain is described in this entry. Its specificity is unknown. Each sample yielded about 9.2 x 10^4 assayed TCR templates. Data came from immunoSEQ multiplex PCR; TCRdb stores just in-frame clones and leaves some out. The data contain about 72,000 clones, about 89% of them singletons. The CDR3 sequence is 16 residues long. The ends were cut back, 0 bases at V and 0 bases at J, with 9 bases in the middle. Germline V lookup: CDR1 MGHRA, CDR2 YSYEKL. The data were taken from a study of siplizumab effects on memory and regulatory T cells. Study-level findings and limits: Proliferating Tregs' suppressive function in siplizumab cultures went unconfirmed.

The sequence came from a human donor in good health. What was sequenced was CD8+ T cells sorted from blood. This sequence joins TRBV4-1 and TRBJ1-5; perhaps TRBD1 as D (5 bases). CDR3 protein: CASSQEGVYSNQPQHF. CDR3 nucleotide sequence: TGCGCCAGCAGCCAAGAGGGGGTTTATAGCAATCAGCCCCAGCATTTT.